This T cell receptor beta chain was captured by sequencing in a study of blood T cell repertoires in COVID-19. On the study more broadly: Material from acute and convalescent COVID-19 was sourced from the United States, Italy and Spain. T cells, B-cell-depleted T cells, or PBMCs provided the cDNA or gDNA that served as material.

The CDR3 runs to 14 residues. Germline V gives CDR1 SNHLY, CDR2 FYNNEI. The V and J ends lost 8 bases and 1 base respectively, with 12 bases between them. As handled by the study authors: The assay estimated nucleated cells by amplifying reference gene primers. TCRdb keeps only in-frame clones here, not all; method: immunoSEQ multiplex PCR. V and J calls and clone size follow that table, whereas D and trimming were derived from the DNA. This sample has roughly 110,000 clones, with around 80% found just once. The gene calls are TRBV2 and TRBJ1-3; TRBD1 might be the D (5 bases). The sequence was collected from a woman aged 70-85 years with acute or convalescent COVID-19. Sequences were obtained from peripheral blood. This chain's CDR3 is CASQGLSSGNTIYF. The CDR3 nucleotides are TGTGCCAGCCAGGGCCTTTCTTCTGGAAACACCATATATTTT.